A selection of T cell receptor beta chains follows, all from one sample in a study of CD8 T cells in Susac syndrome. TCRdb analysed the immunoSEQ multiplex PCR reads with MiXCR anew, one entry per CDR3 protein. The sample comprises roughly 140,000 distinct CDR3 sequences, roughly 96% of which are singletons, and over 0.12% rests with the top ten. Sequencing used CD8+ T cells from PBMCs. These receptors all come from a human donor with multiple sclerosis. The CDR3 runs from the conserved cysteine through the conserved F or W. The D gene is left open where the match is weak. Size is omitted from some rows. Given values are once, few, many or a class for expanded clones.

D gene	V gene	clone size	J gene	CDR3 DNA	CDR3 protein
-	TRBV5-6	-	TRBJ2-2	TGTGCCAGCAGCTTGGCCTCTAGGTGGAACACCGGGGAGCTGTTTTTT	CASSLASRWNTGELFF
TRBD2	TRBV20-1	-	TRBJ2-1	TGCAGTGCTAGAGATGAGGCTAGCGGGGGATACTACAATGAGCAGTTCTTC	CSARDEASGGYYNEQFF
-	TRBV12-3/TRBV12-4	-	TRBJ1-2	TGTGCCAGCAGTAACCCAGGGACCCATGGCTACACCTTC	CASSNPGTHGYTF
-	TRBV20-1	-	TRBJ1-1	TGCAGTGCCCGGCCAATGGAAGCTTTCTTT	CSARPMEAFF
TRBD1	TRBV9	-	TRBJ2-1	TGTGCCAGCAGCTTCCGGGACAGGCCTCACAATGAGCAGTTCTTC	CASSFRDRPHNEQFF
-	TRBV20-1	-	TRBJ2-1	TGCAGTGCTAGACCCAGACAGAGGTACAATGAGCAGTTCTTC	CSARPRQRYNEQFF
-	TRBV5-1	-	TRBJ2-1	TGCGCCAGCAGCCCGGAGGGGCCCTACAATGAGCAGTTCTTC	CASSPEGPYNEQFF
-	TRBV30	-	TRBJ1-2	TGTGCCTGGGACGGGACGGGTGGCTACACCTTC	CAWDGTGGYTF
TRBD1	TRBV12-3/TRBV12-4	-	TRBJ2-7	TGTGCCAGCAGTTCTCGTGGGACAGGGACCTACGAGCAGTACTTC	CASSSRGTGTYEQYF
TRBD1	TRBV11-2	-	TRBJ2-1	TGTGCCAGCAGCTCGACAGGGCCGGTATACAATGAGCAGTTCTTC	CASSSTGPVYNEQFF
-	TRBV20-1	-	TRBJ2-1	TGCAGTGCTGGAACGTGGAATGAGCAGTTCTTC	CSAGTWNEQFF
-	TRBV15	-	TRBJ2-7	TGTGCCACCAGCAGAGACCCAGGGGCCCTGAGCTACGAGCAGTACTTC	CATSRDPGALSYEQYF
-	TRBV20-1	-	TRBJ2-7	TGCAGTGCTAGGTCAGGGTCCTCCTACGAGCAGTACTTC	CSARSGSSYEQYF
-	TRBV29-1	-	TRBJ1-2	TGCAGCGTTCAGGAGGGCTACACCTTC	CSVQEGYTF
-	TRBV12-3/TRBV12-4	once	TRBJ2-1	TGTGCCAGCAGCCCGGGACACTACTCCTACAATGAGCAGTTCTTC	CASSPGHYSYNEQFF
-	TRBV25-1	-	TRBJ2-5	TGTGCCTCACCCGGGCCAGGGGAGACCCAGTACTTC	CASPGPGETQYF
-	TRBV13	-	TRBJ2-3	TGTGCCAGCAGCTCCCCATTCACAGATACGCAGTATTTT	CASSSPFTDTQYF
-	TRBV12-3/TRBV12-4	-	TRBJ2-1	TGTGCCAGCAGCCAAGGGGGGCCCCACAATGAGCAGTTCTTC	CASSQGGPHNEQFF
-	TRBV24-1	-	TRBJ2-3	TGTGCCAGTTCCAGGGCGGGCACAGATACGCAGTATTTT	CASSRAGTDTQYF
-	TRBV29-1	-	TRBJ2-4	TGCAGCGTTGTCGTGGATCCAAACATTCAGTACTTC	CSVVVDPNIQYF
TRBD1	TRBV15	-	TRBJ1-1	TGTGCCACCAGCAGAGATGGGACAGGGCGGACTGAAGCTTTCTTT	CATSRDGTGRTEAFF
-	TRBV6-5	-	TRBJ1-2	TGTGCCAGCAGCCGGAGACATCCCAACTATGGCTACACCTTC	CASSRRHPNYGYTF
-	TRBV27	-	TRBJ1-1	TGTGCCAGCAGTAGAGGGCAAAATGAAGCTTTCTTT	CASSRGQNEAFF
-	TRBV27	-	TRBJ1-2	TGTGCCAGCAGTCACTCAGGTGGTTCTGGCGATGGCTACACCTTC	CASSHSGGSGDGYTF
TRBD2	TRBV27	-	TRBJ2-5	TGTGCCAGCAGGAACATAGCGGGGGAGTTACAAGAGACCCAGTACTTC	CASRNIAGELQETQYF
-	TRBV18	-	TRBJ2-1	TGTGCCAGCTCACCGTTTCCTGACCACGACAATGAGCAGTTCTTC	CASSPFPDHDNEQFF
-	TRBV29-1	-	TRBJ2-7	TGCAGCGTTGAAGGTCCGGGGGAGCAGTACTTC	CSVEGPGEQYF
-	TRBV29-1	-	TRBJ1-4	TGCAGCGTGACAGGTACCAATGAAAAACTGTTTTTT	CSVTGTNEKLFF
-	TRBV30	-	TRBJ2-7	TGTGCCTGGAGTGTAATTGGGGAGGACGAGCAGTACTTC	CAWSVIGEDEQYF
TRBD2	TRBV3-1	-	TRBJ2-1	TGTGCCAGCAGCCAAGGACTAGCGGGGGCGACACATAATAATGAGCAGTTCTTC	CASSQGLAGATHNNEQFF
-	TRBV20-1	-	TRBJ1-2	TGCAGTGCTCAAGGCTCAAACGCTAACTATGGCTACACCTTC	CSAQGSNANYGYTF
-	TRBV6-1	-	TRBJ2-7	TGTGCCAGCATCCTGAGGCAGGGACAAGACAGGTTCTACTACGAGCAGTACTTC	CASILRQGQDRFYYEQYF
-	TRBV4-1	-	TRBJ2-5	TGCGCCAGCAGCCAAGTCGCCAGCCAAGAGACCCAGTACTTC	CASSQVASQETQYF
TRBD2	TRBV20-1	-	TRBJ2-5	TGCAGTGCTACCTCACTAGCGGGGGGGATCAGAGAGACCCAGTACTTC	CSATSLAGGIRETQYF
TRBD1	TRBV30	-	TRBJ1-2	TGTGCCTGTGAGGGACCGGGACAGCTCTATGGCTACACCTTC	CACEGPGQLYGYTF
TRBD1	TRBV4-1	-	TRBJ1-2	TGCGCCAGCAGCCTCGACAGGGGGCTCGCCCTCGTAGGCTACACCTTC	CASSLDRGLALVGYTF
TRBD1	TRBV5-1	-	TRBJ2-7	TGCGCCAGCAGCTGTGGACAGGGGGCCTGTGAGCAGTACTTC	CASSCGQGACEQYF
-	TRBV4-1	-	TRBJ1-5	TGCGCCAGCAGCCAAGATGCGTTTGTTAGCAATCAGCCCCAGCATTTT	CASSQDAFVSNQPQHF
-	TRBV27	once	TRBJ1-1	TGTGCCAGCAGTTACGGAAAGTGGGGCACTGAAGCTTTCTTT	CASSYGKWGTEAFF
-	TRBV20-1	-	TRBJ2-7	TGCAGTGCTAAAAACCTCGCCGGCAGGAGCGACGAGCAGTACTTC	CSAKNLAGRSDEQYF
-	TRBV20-1	-	TRBJ2-3	TGCAGTGCTAGAGATTCCGGTCCCGATACGCAGTATTTT	CSARDSGPDTQYF
TRBD1	TRBV7-9	-	TRBJ2-1	TGTGCCAGCAGCCCCGGGACAGGGGGCGCTCGGTACGATGAGCAGTTCTTC	CASSPGTGGARYDEQFF
-	TRBV29-1	-	TRBJ2-5	TGCAGCGTTGAAGAAGGGGCAGGGGAGTTTCGGGAGACCCAGTACTTC	CSVEEGAGEFRETQYF
TRBD2	TRBV9	-	TRBJ2-1	TGTGCCAGCAGCGCTAGCGGGGACTACAATGAGCAGTTCTTC	CASSASGDYNEQFF
TRBD2	TRBV20-1	-	TRBJ2-7	TGCAGTGCGGCCTCGGGGGGGTCCTACGAGCAGTACTTC	CSAASGGSYEQYF
-	TRBV25-1	-	TRBJ1-5	TGTGCCACCTCGGGTGGTGGGGGAGGAAAGCCCCAGCATTTT	CATSGGGGGKPQHF
-	TRBV5-6	-	TRBJ2-7	TGTGCCAGCAGCTTGGCCCAGGGTGAGGACGAGCAGTACTTC	CASSLAQGEDEQYF
-	TRBV2	-	TRBJ2-6	TGTGCCAGCAGGGGATACGGGGCCAACGTCCTGACTTTC	CASRGYGANVLTF
-	TRBV29-1	once	TRBJ2-2	TGCAGCGTTCGACAGCCTACCGGGGAGCTGTTTTTT	CSVRQPTGELFF
-	TRBV24-1	-	TRBJ1-2	TGTGCCACCAGTGATGCCTGGGGGTCCGGCTACACCTTC	CATSDAWGSGYTF
-	TRBV5-4	once	TRBJ2-7	TGTGCCAGCAGCTTGGCTGGAGGGGGATACGAGCAGTACTTC	CASSLAGGGYEQYF